A single sample gave rise to the 20 T cell receptor beta chains below, sequenced in a study of T cell responses to AZD1222 COVID-19 vaccine (dated by TCRdb to 2020 to 2023). The time point label of this sample denotes: baseline before first vaccination. Library preparation used the immunoSEQ multiplex PCR assay. TCRdb holds this immuneACCESS table with in-frame rearrangements only. Some clones are missing; in checked studies, unresolved V genes explain under half, and the rest has no known cause. This sample lists 150,000 or so clones; 90% to 95% were detected once. More than 1.3% of the sample lies in the top ten. The sequenced sample was peripheral blood, obtained on day 0 of AZD1222 vaccination. The receptor set was obtained from an adult in good health.

This clone occurred once. The chain links TRBV6-5 to TRBJ1-2, with D possibly TRBD1 on 6 matching bases. V lost 2 bases and J lost 6, with 7 bases in between. The V gene's germline CDR1 is MNHEY and CDR2 SVGAGI. There are 12 residues in the CDR3. CDR3: CASSYKGDGYTF. The CDR3 DNA reads as TGTGCCAGCAGTTACAAGGGGGATGGCTACACCTTC.

The genes are TRBV11-3 and TRBJ1-1; TRBD1 agrees at 8 bases. CDR1 and CDR2 (germline): SGHNT, YENEEA. The junction had 5 bases not matched to a gene; V was cut back by 3 bases and J by 5 bases. There are 14 residues in the CDR3. CDR3 loop: CASSFGRGPTEAFF. The CDR3 bases are TGTGCCAGCAGCTTCGGCAGGGGGCCTACTGAAGCTTTCTTT.

The J gene is TRBJ1-3, the V gene TRBV7-2; D remains unclear. Germline assignment: CDR1 SGHTA and CDR2 FQGNSA. Between the trimmed V and J ends, which lost 5 bases and 0 bases, there was a span of 17 bases. This CDR3 has 17 amino acids. CDR3 coding DNA: TGTGCCAGCAGCCAATTCTGGACGGACCTCTCTGGAAACACCATATATTTT. It yields the protein CASSQFWTDLSGNTIYF.

This chain connects TRBV29-1 to TRBJ2-3; 9 nucleotides align to TRBD2. The CDR3 totals 14 residues. J gave up 0 bases and V 5 bases, and 3 bases lay outside the gene matches. Per germline, CDR1 SQVTM and CDR2 ANQGSEA. CDR3 loop: CSVSLAGSTDTQYF. In DNA form, the CDR3 reads TGCAGCGTTTCGCTAGCGGGGAGCACAGATACGCAGTATTTT.

V usage is TRBV5-1 and J usage is TRBJ2-1; D is undetermined. CDR3 size: 12 residues. Germline V gene lookup returns CDR1 SGHRS and CDR2 YFSETQ. V lost 4 bases, J lost 8 bases, and 10 bases lay in between. Here the CDR3 DNA reads TGCGCCAGCAGCCTGACGGTATATGAGCAGTTCTTC. The encoded protein is CASSLTVYEQFF.

This chain joins TRBV6-5 and TRBJ2-1, with D unresolved. There are 15 residues in the CDR3. The ends were cut back, 7 bases at V and 0 bases at J, with 13 bases in the middle. Germline V gene sequence: CDR1 MNHEY, CDR2 SVGAGI. The DNA for the CDR3 is TGTGCCAGCAATTCAGACTTGAGCTCCTACAATGAGCAGTTCTTC. Translating gives CASNSDLSSYNEQFF.

The chain joins TRBV5-1 to TRBJ1-1; tentative D call: TRBD1 (5 bases). The V end lost 3 bases, the J end lost 1 base, and 10 bases lay between the germline ends. Germline V gives CDR1 SGHRS, CDR2 YFSETQ. This CDR3 has 14 amino acids. CDR3 bases: TGCGCCAGCAGCTGGGACCCAGGGAACACTGAAGCTTTCTTT. It yields the protein CASSWDPGNTEAFF.

The chain recombines TRBV14 with TRBJ1-6; TRBD1 might be the D (5 bases). This CDR3 is 15 amino acids long. Germline values: CDR1 SGHDN, CDR2 FVKESK. V was clipped by 1 base and J by 6 bases, with 10 bases between them. Here the CDR3 reads CASSQGGFGNSPLHF. DNA for the CDR3: TGTGCCAGCAGCCAAGGGGGGTTCGGTAATTCACCCCTCCACTTT.

The rearrangement uses TRBV29-1 and TRBJ1-1; TRBD1 matches 7 bases. This CDR3 comprises 15 residues. The germline CDR1 and CDR2 sequences are SQVTM and ANQGSEA. V dropped 7 bases and J dropped 10; count of bases not matched to a gene: 21. The CDR3 protein is CSAERPGQSASGAFF. The CDR3 DNA reads TGCAGCGCTGAGCGACCGGGACAGTCGGCCTCGGGAGCTTTCTTT.

The CDR3 loop is CATSSRGSTDTQYF. CDR3 in DNA: TGTGCCACCAGCTCTAGGGGAAGCACAGATACGCAGTATTTT. The chain carries TRBV15 and TRBJ2-3; a possible D gene is TRBD1 (5 bases). V was clipped by 5 bases and J by 0 bases, with 9 bases between them. The CDR3 has 14 residues. Germline lookup yields CDR1 LNHNV and CDR2 YYDKDF (reference sequence).

This chain joins TRBV7-2 and TRBJ1-5; D uncertain. The ends were cut back, 0 bases at V and 11 bases at J, with 11 bases in the middle. Germline lookup yields CDR1 SGHTA and CDR2 FQGNSA. The CDR3 runs 13 residues. The CDR3 DNA reads as TGTGCCAGCAGCTTAGCTTCGGGGATGGCCCAGCATTTT. Protein: CASSLASGMAQHF.

The chain recombines TRBV2 with TRBJ2-7, with 12 bases that match TRBD2. The trim removed 8 bases at V and 0 bases at J, leaving 5 bases unmatched. Looked up from germline, CDR1 is SNHLY and CDR2 is FYNNEI. CDR3 length: 15 amino acids. The chain's CDR3 is CASDAGLAGSYEQYF. In DNA, the CDR3 is TGTGCCAGCGACGCGGGACTAGCGGGCTCCTACGAGCAGTACTTC.

The chain recombines TRBV10-3 with TRBJ2-7; either TRBD1 or TRBD2 may supply D (5 bases each). The V gene lost 5 bases and the J gene lost 4 bases, with 12 bases spanning the gap. The germline gives CDR1 ENHRY, CDR2 SYGVKD. This CDR3 has 13 residues. CDR3 bases: TGTGCCATCAGTTCCGGGGCCTCGTACGAGCAGTACTTC. Its protein product is CAISSGASYEQYF.

The chain carries TRBV5-6 and TRBJ1-2, with 8 positions matching TRBD1. The CDR3 has 16 residues. Germline V lookup: CDR1 SGHDT, CDR2 YYEEEE. The J segment lost 4 bases and the V segment lost 2 bases, leaving 10 bases of the junction unmatched. Here the CDR3 DNA reads TGTGCCAGCAGCTTAAAATCGACAGGGGCAATCTATGGCTACACCTTC. It codes for CASSLKSTGAIYGYTF.

The V gene is TRBV6-6, the J gene TRBJ2-2, with D perhaps assigned TRBD1 or TRBD2 (5 bases each). The CDR3 runs to 16 residues. Germline lookup yields CDR1 MNHNY and CDR2 SVGAGI (reference sequence). The V and J ends lost 5 bases and 1 base respectively, with 14 bases between them. CDR3 in amino acids: CASSATGTVNTGELFF. CDR3 in DNA: TGTGCCAGCAGTGCGACCGGGACGGTGAACACCGGGGAGCTGTTTTTT.

This rearrangement joins TRBV7-9 to TRBJ1-6, with D possibly being TRBD1 (5 bases). CDR1 SEHNR and CDR2 FQNEAQ come from the germline V gene (reference sequence). This CDR3 region has 13 residues. Trimming removed 4 bases at V and 10 bases at J, with 11 bases between. The CDR3 coding sequence is TGTGCCAGCAGCTCCAGGGAGGGATCACCCCTCCACTTT. Translating it yields CASSSREGSPLHF.

The chain couples TRBV12-5 to TRBJ1-2; 12 bases align to TRBD1. The germline gives CDR1 LGHNT, CDR2 FRNRAP. This CDR3 has 19 residues. V lost 1 base and J lost 0; bases outside the gene matches: 9. CDR3 residues: CASGLGSGTGGFANYGYTF. CDR3 bases: TGTGCTAGTGGTTTGGGATCCGGGACAGGGGGCTTCGCTAACTATGGCTACACCTTC.

A single count supports this clone. The chain is built from TRBV7-2 and TRBJ2-3; no definite D call. Trimming shortened V by 3 bases and J by 4 bases, and 5 bases separated the two germline ends. Germline V gene sequence: CDR1 SGHTA, CDR2 FQGNSA. CDR3 length: 12 amino acids. CDR3 nucleotides: TGTGCCAGCAGCTTTGGTGCAGATACGCAGTATTTT. This sequence encodes CASSFGADTQYF.

The chain recombines TRBV19 with TRBJ1-5; the match to TRBD1 covers 8 bases. This CDR3 is built from 17 residues. With 7 bases clipped from V and 2 bases from J, the junction kept 13 bases outside the gene matches. CDR1 is LNHDA, CDR2 SQIVND, per germline (reference sequence). This CDR3 reads CASTPGGGQGGNQPQHF. The CDR3 DNA reads TGTGCCAGTACCCCAGGGGGCGGACAGGGCGGCAATCAGCCCCAGCATTTT.

The chain has TRBV5-5 and TRBJ2-3, with D perhaps matching TRBD2 (7 bases). The CDR3 extends over 15 amino acids. Germline CDR1 SGHKS, CDR2 YYEKEE (reference sequence). The V gene lost 0 bases and the J gene lost 3 bases, with 11 bases spanning the gap. The CDR3 loop reads CASSLDGGRTDTQYF. The CDR3 DNA sequence: TGTGCCAGCAGCTTGGACGGGGGGCGAACAGATACGCAGTATTTT.